This T cell receptor (beta chain) was profiled in a study of blood T cell repertoires in COVID-19. Study summary: Acute and convalescent COVID-19 samples came from the United States, Italy and Spain. T cells, B-cell-depleted T cells, or PBMCs provided the cDNA or gDNA that served as material.

The CDR3 runs 15 residues. Germline V CDR1 and CDR2: SQVTM, ANQGSEA. The junction had 9 bases not matched to a gene; V was cut back by 5 bases and J by 0 bases. Original handling: Researchers report that nucleated cell counts were estimated from reference gene primer amplification. Assay: immunoSEQ multiplex PCR; the TCRdb copy retains only in-frame clones and omits some. V and J calls plus clone size are reproduced from that table; the DNA served to infer D and trimming. This repertoire shows some 57,000 clones, roughly 90% found once; its top ten account for about an eighth. The specimen was peripheral blood. This TCR came from a man between 60 and 75 years old with active COVID-19. The chain has TRBV29-1 and TRBJ1-2; TRBD1 matches 7 bases. CDR3 coding DNA: TGCAGCGTTTTCGGACAGGAGATTTCTAACTATGGCTACACCTTC. It specifies CSVFGQEISNYGYTF.